This T cell receptor beta chain was obtained from a study of T-cell reconstitution after alpha-beta-depleted transplantation in children. This clonotype was counted only a few times. Unique molecular identifiers were incorporated into the prepared TCRbeta library. TCRdb re-called the PCR reads with MiXCR, one entry per CDR3 protein. This table has 490,000 or so distinct CDR3 sequences, roughly an eighth appearing once. The V end was cut by 2 bases, the J end by 4 bases, with 10 bases between. The CDR3 has 14 amino acids. The germline V gene has CDR1 MNHEY and CDR2 SVGAGI. This TCR derives from a human donor who donated a stem cell graft to a child with combined immunodeficiency. The input for sequencing was PBMCs from the stem cell graft donor, taken from the stem cell graft. The rearrangement joins TRBV6-5 to TRBJ2-3; tentative D call: TRBD2 (5 bases). This CDR3 is CASSYRVASDTQYF. CDR3 DNA sequence: TGTGCCAGCAGTTACAGAGTAGCGTCAGATACGCAGTATTTT.